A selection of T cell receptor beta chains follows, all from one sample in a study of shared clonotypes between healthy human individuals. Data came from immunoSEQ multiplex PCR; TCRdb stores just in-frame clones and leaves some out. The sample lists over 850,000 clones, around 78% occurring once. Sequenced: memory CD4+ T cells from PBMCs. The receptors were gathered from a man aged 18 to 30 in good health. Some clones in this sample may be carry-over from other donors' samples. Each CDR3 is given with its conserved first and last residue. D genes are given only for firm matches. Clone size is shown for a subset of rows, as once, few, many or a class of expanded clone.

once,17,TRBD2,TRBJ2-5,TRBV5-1,CASSLGWLAGGQETQYF,TGCGCCAGCAGCTTGGGCTGGTTAGCGGGAGGGCAAGAGACCCAGTACTTC
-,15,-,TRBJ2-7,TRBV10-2,CASIMGRQAAYEQYF,TGCGCCAGCATAATGGGCCGACAGGCGGCCTACGAGCAGTACTTC
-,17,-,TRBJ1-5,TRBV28,CASSFRGEVINNQPQHF,TGTGCCAGCAGTTTTCGGGGAGAGGTTATAAACAATCAGCCCCAGCATTTT
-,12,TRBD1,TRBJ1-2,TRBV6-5,CASRQGHYGYTF,TGTGCCAGTCGACAGGGTCACTATGGCTACACCTTC
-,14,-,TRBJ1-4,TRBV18,CASSPTATNEKLFF,TGTGCCAGCTCACCAACGGCAACTAATGAAAAACTGTTTTTT
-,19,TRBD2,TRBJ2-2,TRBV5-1,CASSLDGRLAGENTGELFF,TGCGCCAGCAGCTTGGATGGGCGACTAGCGGGAGAGAACACCGGGGAGCTGTTTTTT
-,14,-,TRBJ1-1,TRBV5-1,CASSLATENTEAFF,TGCGCCAGCAGCTTGGCTACGGAGAACACTGAAGCTTTCTTT
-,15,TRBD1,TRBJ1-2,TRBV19,CASTLKTTGKYGYTF,TGTGCCAGTACCCTCAAAACGACAGGGAAGTATGGCTACACCTTC
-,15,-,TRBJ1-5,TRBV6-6,CASSYSGGGNQPQHF,TGTGCCAGCAGTTACTCGGGAGGGGGTAATCAGCCCCAGCATTTT
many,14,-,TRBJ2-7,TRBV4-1,CASSRGQNSYEQYF,TGCGCCAGCAGCCGCGGGCAAAACTCCTACGAGCAGTACTTC
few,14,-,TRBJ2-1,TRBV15,CATSRDRLDNEQFF,TGTGCCACCAGCAGAGATCGACTAGACAATGAGCAGTTCTTC
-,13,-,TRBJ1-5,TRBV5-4,CASSLEMGQPQHF,TGTGCCAGCAGCTTGGAAATGGGGCAGCCCCAGCATTTT
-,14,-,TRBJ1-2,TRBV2,CASSEWSSNYGYTF,TGTGCCAGCAGTGAATGGAGTAGTAACTATGGCTACACCTTC
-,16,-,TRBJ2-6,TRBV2,CASTDRGGSGANVLTF,TGTGCCAGCACCGATAGGGGAGGTTCTGGGGCCAACGTCCTGACTTTC
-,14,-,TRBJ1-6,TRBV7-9,CASRPQGNNSPLHF,TGTGCCAGCAGACCGCAGGGGAATAATTCACCCCTCCACTTT
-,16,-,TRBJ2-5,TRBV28,CASRGRRAEPQETQYF,TGTGCCAGCAGAGGACGCCGGGCAGAACCTCAAGAGACCCAGTACTTC
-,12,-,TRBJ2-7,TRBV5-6,CASSSTPGTQYF,TGTGCCAGCAGCTCGACCCCAGGGACGCAGTACTTC
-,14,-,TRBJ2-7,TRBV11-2,CASSLVAGESEQYF,TGTGCCAGCAGCTTAGTGGCAGGGGAGTCCGAGCAGTACTTC
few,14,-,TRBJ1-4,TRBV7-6,CASSLDQGSKKLFF,TGTGCCAGCAGCTTAGATCAGGGGTCGAAAAAACTGTTTTTT
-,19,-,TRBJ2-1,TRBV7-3,CASSLNPPTRATPYNEQFF,TGTGCCAGCAGCTTAAACCCCCCGACCCGCGCTACACCTTACAATGAGCAGTTCTTC
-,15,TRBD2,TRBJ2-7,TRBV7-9,CASSSWTSGIYEQYF,TGTGCCAGCAGCTCTTGGACTAGCGGGATTTACGAGCAGTACTTC
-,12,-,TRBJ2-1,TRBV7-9,CASIRGGGEQFF,TGTGCCAGCATTCGGGGCGGCGGTGAGCAGTTCTTC
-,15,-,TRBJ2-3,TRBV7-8,CASSLARVATDTQYF,TGTGCCAGCAGCTTAGCGCGGGTGGCCACAGATACGCAGTATTTT
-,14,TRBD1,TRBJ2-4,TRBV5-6,CASSLNRGVNIQYF,TGTGCCAGCAGCTTAAACAGGGGTGTAAACATTCAGTACTTC
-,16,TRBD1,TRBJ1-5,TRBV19,CASSPAGTGGRQPQHF,TGTGCCAGTAGCCCCGCCGGGACAGGGGGGAGACAGCCCCAGCATTTT
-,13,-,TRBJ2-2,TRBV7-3,CASSGGFTGELFF,TGTGCCAGCAGTGGGGGTTTTACCGGGGAGCTGTTTTTT
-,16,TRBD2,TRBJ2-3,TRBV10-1,CASSESSGILGDTQYF,TGCGCCAGCAGTGAGTCGAGCGGGATTTTGGGAGATACGCAGTATTTT
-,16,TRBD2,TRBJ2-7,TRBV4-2,CASSPVAGGKTYEQYF,TGTGCCAGCAGCCCGGTAGCGGGAGGGAAAACCTACGAGCAGTACTTC
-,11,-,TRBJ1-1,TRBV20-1,CSASRDTEAFF,TGCAGTGCTAGTCGAGACACTGAAGCTTTCTTT
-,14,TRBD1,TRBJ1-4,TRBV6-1,CASSPGQGGEKLFF,TGTGCCAGCTCACCGGGACAGGGAGGGGAAAAACTGTTTTTT
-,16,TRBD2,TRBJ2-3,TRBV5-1,CASSRWPSGSQDTQYF,TGCGCCAGCAGCAGGTGGCCTAGCGGGAGTCAAGATACGCAGTATTTT
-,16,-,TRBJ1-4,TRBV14,CASSRPRAATNEKLFF,TGTGCCAGCAGCCGTCCCCGGGCAGCAACTAATGAAAAACTGTTTTTT